The 19 T cell receptor beta chains in this list originate from one sample, sequenced in a study of T cell changes during pregnancy in multiple sclerosis. This table comes from immunoSEQ multiplex PCR, and its TCRdb copy is limited to in-frame clones, with some not included. The sample lists under 70,000 clones, 90% to 95% occurring once. Material: peripheral blood, obtained after pregnancy. The receptors were gathered from a female donor in good health, enrolled as a control in a pregnancy study.

V gene TRBV7-9 combines with J gene TRBJ1-1, with D hard to call. Trimming took off 6 bases at V and 7 bases at J, with 12 bases between the two ends. This CDR3 region has 12 residues. CDR1 and CDR2 from the germline V gene are SEHNR and FQNEAQ (reference sequence). CDR3 DNA sequence: TGTGCCAGCAGTCTATTGGGAGATGAAGCTTTCTTT. This codes for CASSLLGDEAFF.

The CDR3 here is CASSYRGGTEAFF. The CDR3, as DNA: TGTGCCAGCAGTTACAGGGGCGGGACTGAAGCTTTCTTT. The chain uses TRBV7-2 and TRBJ1-1, with 7 bases matching TRBD1. This CDR3 comprises 13 residues. V gave up 6 bases and J gave up 5 bases; unmatched junction bases: 6. Germline V gene lookup returns CDR1 SGHTA and CDR2 FQGNSA. Looking up the rest from reference TRBV7-2 and TRBJ1-1 gives the full variable domain: GAGVSQSPSNKVTEKGKDVELRCDPISGHTALYWYRQSLGQGLEFLIYFQGNSAPDKSGLPSDRFSAERTGGSVSTLTIQRTQQEDSAVYLCASSYRGGTEAFFGQGTRLTVV.

The CDR3 loop is CATSRLTGGAGELFF. The CDR3 DNA follows: TGTGCCACCAGCAGACTGACAGGGGGCGCCGGGGAGCTGTTTTTT. This chain links TRBV15 with TRBJ2-2; 10 nucleotides agree with TRBD1. Germline lookup yields CDR1 LNHNV and CDR2 YYDKDF (reference sequence). The CDR3 is 15 amino acids. Unmatched junction bases numbered 3, after V lost 2 bases and J lost 6 bases.

V gene TRBV4-2 combines with J gene TRBJ2-7, with 7 nucleotides matching TRBD1. Germline V gene data show CDR1 as LGHNA and CDR2 as YNFKEQ. The CDR3 totals 16 residues. Trimming took 0 bases from V and 6 from J; bases not matched to a gene: 11. The CDR3 sequence: CASSQDNRGSSSEQYF. The CDR3 DNA reads TGTGCCAGCAGCCAAGATAACAGGGGATCGTCCAGCGAGCAGTACTTC.

This clone has only one observation. The chain joins TRBV2 to TRBJ1-5; 7 positions agree with TRBD1. CDR3 size: 13 residues. Germline trimming cut 6 bases from V and 4 bases from J; bases unmatched to any gene: 3. From germline, CDR1 is SNHLY and CDR2 FYNNEI. Written as DNA, the CDR3 is TGTGCCAGCAGGAAACAGGGGAATCAGCCCCAGCATTTT. Its translation: CASRKQGNQPQHF.

The chain carries TRBV5-6 and TRBJ1-2, with TRBD1 matching 11 bases. V gave up 2 bases and J gave up 4 bases; unmatched junction bases: 4. From germline, CDR1 is SGHDT and CDR2 YYEEEE. The CDR3 is made up of 15 amino acids. The CDR3 loop is CASSFGQGAPYGYTF. CDR3 DNA: TGTGCCAGCAGCTTTGGACAGGGGGCGCCCTATGGCTACACCTTC.

The chain carries TRBV13 and TRBJ2-3; 9 positions agree with TRBD1. The CDR3 is made up of 17 amino acids. Germline loops: CDR1 PRHDT, CDR2 FYEKMQ (reference sequence). Trimming removed 5 bases from V and 0 bases from J; junction bases left unmatched: 9. The CDR3, as DNA: TGTGCCAGCAGCCGAACCTTGGGACAGGGAAGCACAGATACGCAGTATTTT. It encodes CASSRTLGQGSTDTQYF. The full variable domain, in which reference TRBV13 and TRBJ2-3 provide the parts outside the CDR3, is AAGVIQSPRHLIKEKRETATLKCYPIPRHDTVYWYQQGPGQDPQFLISFYEKMQSDKGSIPDRFSAQQFSDYHSELNMSSLELGDSALYFCASSRTLGQGSTDTQYFGPGTRLTVL.

V is TRBV27 and J is TRBJ1-1, with D possibly TRBD1 on 6 matching bases. Per germline, CDR1 MNHEY and CDR2 SMNVEV (reference sequence). Trimming stripped 5 bases from V and 1 base from J, with 11 bases between. The length of the CDR3 is 14 residues. The CDR3 loop reads CASSVRTANTEAFF. The CDR3 DNA reads as TGTGCCAGCAGTGTGAGGACAGCGAACACTGAAGCTTTCTTT.

This sequence joins TRBV30 and TRBJ1-5; the match to TRBD1 covers 7 bases. The CDR3 runs 17 residues. Germline trimming cut 0 bases from V and 6 bases from J; bases unmatched to any gene: 14. Germline-derived CDR1 and CDR2 are GTSNPN and SVGIG (reference sequence). The CDR3 loop is CAWSVPLKTGRGQPQHF. CDR3 DNA: TGTGCCTGGAGTGTACCCCTTAAGACAGGGAGAGGTCAGCCCCAGCATTTT. Based on the CDR3 plus reference TRBV30 and TRBJ1-5, the full variable domain is SQTIHQWPATLVQPVGSPLSLECTVEGTSNPNLYWYRQAAGRGLQLLFYSVGIGQISSEVPQNLSASRPQDRQFILSSKKLLLSDSGFYLCAWSVPLKTGRGQPQHFGDGTRLSIL.

The chain links TRBV30 to TRBJ1-3, with no clear D. CDR3 length: 13 residues. Germline CDR1 and CDR2: GTSNPN and SVGIG (reference sequence). The germline V and J ends were trimmed by 2 bases and 7 bases, with 12 bases remaining between them. In DNA, the CDR3 is TGTGCCTGGAGTTTGATGGAGGGTAACACCATATATTTT. Protein sequence: CAWSLMEGNTIYF.

The chain uses TRBV7-6 and TRBJ2-2; TRBD2 is a possible D gene (6 bases). V lost 5 bases, J lost 3 bases, and 13 bases lay in between. The CDR3 loop spans 15 amino acids. CDR1 is SGHVS and CDR2 is FNYEAQ in the germline V gene. The DNA of the CDR3 is TGTGCCAGCAGCCAAGGGACTTTCCACACCGGGGAGCTGTTTTTT. Encoded protein: CASSQGTFHTGELFF.

The chain links TRBV18 to TRBJ1-1, with TRBD1 matching 10 bases. The germline CDR1 and CDR2 sequences are KGHSH and LQKENI. The CDR3 length is 16 residues. V shed 1 base, J shed 6 bases, and the junction held 8 bases outside the gene matches. DNA for the CDR3: TGTGCCAGCTCACCACTTACCGGGACAGGGGTCGCTGAAGCTTTCTTT. Protein: CASSPLTGTGVAEAFF.

This clone appeared a single time. The chain links TRBV30 to TRBJ1-4; 8 bases fit TRBD1. V lost 5 bases, J lost 8 bases, and 10 bases stayed unmatched. The CDR3 contains 14 residues. Per the germline V gene, CDR1 is GTSNPN and CDR2 is SVGIG (reference sequence). CDR3 region: CAWGFQGAREKLFF. The CDR3 DNA follows: TGTGCCTGGGGGTTTCAGGGGGCGAGGGAAAAACTGTTTTTT.

This chain joins TRBV7-8 and TRBJ2-5; D perhaps matches TRBD2 (6 bases). CDR1 is SGHVS, CDR2 FQNEAQ, per germline. There are 16 residues in the CDR3. Deletions cut 0 bases from V and 6 bases from J, with 17 bases between. The CDR3 sequence is CASSLAGTLGRKTQYF. The CDR3, as DNA: TGTGCCAGCAGCTTAGCGGGGACTCTTGGGCGGAAGACCCAGTACTTC. Combining the CDR3 with reference TRBV7-8 and TRBJ2-5 gives the whole variable domain GAGVSQSPRYKVAKRGQDVALRCDPISGHVSLFWYQQALGQGPEFLTYFQNEAQLDKSGLPSDRFFAERPEGSVSTLKIQRTQQEDSAVYLCASSLAGTLGRKTQYFGPGTRLLVL.

The gene calls are TRBV4-2 and TRBJ1-4; TRBD1 aligns across 11 bases. V trimming: 4 bases; J trimming: 8 bases; junction bases outside the gene matches: 9. Germline loops: CDR1 LGHNA, CDR2 YNFKEQ. This CDR3 is 16 amino acids long. For the CDR3, the DNA is TGTGCCAGCAGCCTGGACAGGGGGCTAAGTAGGGAAAAACTGTTTTTT. It specifies CASSLDRGLSREKLFF.

The chain links TRBV11-3 to TRBJ2-1, with 15 bases fitting TRBD2. Unmatched junction bases numbered 12, after V lost 4 bases and J lost 8 bases. Germline-derived CDR1 and CDR2 are SGHNT and YENEEA. CDR3 length equals 18 residues. For the CDR3, the DNA is TGTGCCAGCAGCTCTACAAGGACTAGCGGGGGGGCGTGGGATGAGCAGTTCTTC. Its protein is CASSSTRTSGGAWDEQFF.

The chain links TRBV7-3 to TRBJ1-1; D is uncertain. The CDR3 covers 13 residues. The V end was cut by 5 bases, the J end by 5 bases, with 12 bases between. The germline V gene encodes CDR1 SGHTA and CDR2 FQGTGA. CDR3 coding DNA: TGTGCCAGCAGCCCGAGGACGGGAACTGAAGCTTTCTTT. Translated: CASSPRTGTEAFF.

V is TRBV7-9 and J is TRBJ1-2; D ambiguous. The CDR3 consists of 12 residues. V shed 5 bases and J shed 6 bases, with 10 bases lying between them. Germline CDR1 is SEHNR and CDR2 is FQNEAQ (reference sequence). In DNA form, the CDR3 reads TGTGCCAGCAGCCTTCCAACTCATGGCTACACCTTC. Residues: CASSLPTHGYTF.

CDR3 in DNA: TGTGCCAGCAGCCACACCGGGACAGGCTATGGCTACACCTTC. Its protein product is CASSHTGTGYGYTF. The J gene is TRBJ1-2, the V gene TRBV7-8, with 8 bases that match TRBD1. After removal of 5 bases from V and 4 bases from J, the junction contained 6 bases not matched to a gene. Germline lookup yields CDR1 SGHVS and CDR2 FQNEAQ. The CDR3 loop spans 14 amino acids.